One and the same sample provided the 24 T cell receptor beta chains below, sequenced in a study of PD-L1 blockade in urothelial cancer. Produced via immunoSEQ multiplex PCR; TCRdb's table is partial and in-frame only. The sample records tens of thousands of clones, 65% to 85% being singletons. The time point was: pretreatment peripheral blood. The sample here was PBMCs, taken around atezolizumab (anti-PD-L1) treatment. All receptors derive from a man in his 60s with urothelial cancer.

This chain links TRBV5-4 with TRBJ2-5; the match to TRBD2 covers 10 bases. With V trimmed by 3 bases and J by 4 bases, 12 bases remained unmatched. This CDR3 region has 17 residues. CDR1 and CDR2 (germline): SGHNT, YYREEE (reference sequence). The DNA of the CDR3 is TGTGCCAGCAGCTCGGATACGAGCGGGGGGGCGGGAGAGACCCAGTACTTC. It specifies CASSSDTSGGAGETQYF.

V and J are TRBV5-1 and TRBJ1-2; 9 bases match TRBD1. Germline values: CDR1 SGHRS, CDR2 YFSETQ. V lost 2 bases to trimming and J lost 11 bases; unmatched junction nucleotides: 16. The CDR3 has 16 amino acids. This CDR3 reads CASSLDGPGQGRNYTF. The CDR3 DNA follows: TGCGCCAGCAGCTTAGATGGTCCCGGACAGGGGCGAAATTACACCTTC.

This sequence joins TRBV19 and TRBJ2-3, with TRBD1 as a possible D gene (6 bases). V was shortened by 0 bases and J by 0 bases, with 16 bases between the two germline ends. Germline lookup yields CDR1 LNHDA and CDR2 SQIVND (reference sequence). The CDR3 totals 18 residues. The CDR3 loop is CASSIDSALQGSTDTQYF. CDR3 in DNA: TGTGCCAGTAGTATAGATTCGGCCTTACAGGGTAGCACAGATACGCAGTATTTT.

This chain joins TRBV6-1 and TRBJ1-3; 8 bases align to TRBD1. CDR1 is MNHNS, CDR2 SASEGT, per germline. The V and J ends lost 6 bases and 4 bases, in that order; junction bases with no gene match: 8. The CDR3 runs to 15 residues. The CDR3 sequence: CASSSGGASGNTIYF. CDR3 DNA sequence: TGTGCCAGCAGCTCAGGGGGCGCGTCAGGAAACACCATATATTTT.

The V and J genes are TRBV7-9 and TRBJ1-1, with TRBD1 matching over 8 bases. With V trimmed by 1 base and J by 1 base, 8 bases remained unmatched. The CDR3 spans 17 residues. Germline CDR1 reads SEHNR; CDR2 reads FQNEAQ (reference sequence). DNA of the CDR3: TGTGCCAGCAGCTTAGGGTCAGGGGGCGCCCGGAACACTGAAGCTTTCTTT. Translation gives CASSLGSGGARNTEAFF.

This clone has only a few counts. V and J are TRBV19 and TRBJ2-7, with TRBD2 as a possible D gene (6 bases). This CDR3 region has 14 residues. V dropped 5 bases and J dropped 4 bases, with 15 bases sitting between them. Germline V gene data show CDR1 as LNHDA and CDR2 as SQIVND (reference sequence). CDR3 coding DNA: TGTGCCAGTAGTGCCGGGACTCCAAAGTACGAGCAGTACTTC. It encodes CASSAGTPKYEQYF.

V usage is TRBV5-8 and J usage is TRBJ2-7; 9 positions agree with TRBD1. The germline gives CDR1 SGHTS, CDR2 YDEGEE. Losses at the gene ends were 4 bases for V and 7 bases for J; bases not matched to a gene: 15. This CDR3 has 16 amino acids. CDR3 sequence reads: CASSLGRQGGSREQYF. The CDR3 DNA is TGTGCCAGCAGCCTTGGCCGACAGGGGGGGTCGAGGGAGCAGTACTTC.

Here the CDR3 DNA reads TGTGCCAGCAACCAGGGGGTTGGTGGCTACACCTTC. Protein product: CASNQGVGGYTF. This chain uses TRBV19 with TRBJ1-2; the match to TRBD1 covers 7 bases. J lost 7 bases, V lost 9 bases, and 8 bases had no gene match. The length of the CDR3 is 12 residues. Germline-derived CDR1 and CDR2 are LNHDA and SQIVND (reference sequence).

The chain joins TRBV28 to TRBJ2-2; D is possibly TRBD2 (6 bases). In germline, CDR1 is MDHEN, CDR2 SYDVKM. V lost 6 bases, J lost 0 bases, and 14 bases lay in between. The CDR3 sequence is 16 residues long. CDR3 nucleotides: TGTGCCAGCAGGCTCCTTACGGGAGCGAACACCGGGGAGCTGTTTTTT. Translated: CASRLLTGANTGELFF.

This sequence joins TRBV4-1 and TRBJ2-3; a weak D match, TRBD1 (5 bases). CDR1 is MGHRA and CDR2 is YSYEKL in the germline V gene. The CDR3 is 15 residues long. V dropped 4 bases and J dropped 1 base, with 12 bases sitting between them. DNA of the CDR3: TGCGCCAGCAGCCTGCAGGGCTTCGGCACAGATACGCAGTATTTT. Translated: CASSLQGFGTDTQYF.

J is TRBJ2-5 and V is TRBV6-5; 8 positions agree with TRBD1. The ends lost 0 bases at V and 4 bases at J; junction bases unmatched: 1. The CDR3 extends over 14 amino acids. Germline values: CDR1 MNHEY, CDR2 SVGAGI. CDR3 loop: CASSYSQGGETQYF. The CDR3 DNA reads TGTGCCAGCAGTTACTCACAGGGGGGAGAGACCCAGTACTTC.

The rearrangement links TRBV5-3 to TRBJ1-2; D is undetermined. TRBV5-3 is given ORF status, its function remaining uncertain. This CDR3 has 14 residues. V was trimmed by 8 bases and J by 8 bases, leaving 22 bases between them. The CDR3 is CASLSTGFQGGYTF. DNA for the CDR3: TGTGCCAGCTTATCGACCGGGTTTCAAGGAGGCTACACCTTC.

The J gene is TRBJ1-5, the V gene TRBV2; D is perhaps TRBD1 (5 bases). The CDR3 covers 15 residues. Trimming cost V 4 bases and J 0 bases, with 10 bases left between them. Germline V CDR1 and CDR2: SNHLY, FYNNEI. The CDR3: CASSVRQPSNQPQHF. The CDR3 DNA follows: TGTGCCAGCAGTGTAAGACAGCCTAGCAATCAGCCCCAGCATTTT. Full variable domain (missing parts from reference TRBV2 and TRBJ1-5): EPEVTQTPSHQVTQMGQEVILRCVPISNHLYFYWYRQILGQKVEFLVSFYNNEISEKSEIFDDQFSVERPDGSNFTLKIRSTKLEDSAMYFCASSVRQPSNQPQHFGDGTRLSIL.

This clone has a single count. CDR3 nucleotides: TGCGCCAGCTCAGCTAGTAGCAACACTGAAGCTTTCTTT. As protein: CASSASSNTEAFF. The J gene is TRBJ1-1, the V gene TRBV5-1; no clear D gene. V gave up 7 bases and J gave up 2 bases, with 12 bases separating them. The CDR3 is made up of 13 amino acids. CDR1 and CDR2 (germline): SGHRS, YFSETQ.

The rearrangement links TRBV10-1 to TRBJ2-3; TRBD2 aligns across 13 bases. V lost 6 bases and J lost 6; bases outside the gene matches: 6. The CDR3 is 15 amino acids. Germline V lookup: CDR1 WNHNN, CDR2 SYGVQD (reference sequence). The CDR3 sequence is CASRAGTSGMDTQYF. The CDR3 DNA reads TGCGCCAGCAGAGCCGGGACTAGCGGGATGGATACGCAGTATTTT.

The chain employs TRBV7-9 and TRBJ2-7, with 13 bases matching TRBD2. Unmatched junction bases numbered 10, after V lost 6 bases and J lost 2 bases. The CDR3 totals 17 residues. CDR1 and CDR2 (germline): SEHNR, FQNEAQ (reference sequence). In nucleotides, the CDR3 is TGTGCCAGCAGTCGAACTAGCGGGAGGGCCCCGACCTACGAGCAGTACTTC. This translates into CASSRTSGRAPTYEQYF.

V is TRBV30 and J is TRBJ2-2, with TRBD2 identical over 9 bases. Losses at the gene ends were 1 base for V and 7 bases for J; bases not matched to a gene: 10. The CDR3 is 16 amino acids. CDR1 is GTSNPN, CDR2 SVGIG, per germline (reference sequence). The CDR3 nucleotides are TGTGCCTGGAGTGGGGCTAGCGGGGCCCGCAGCGGGGAGCTGTTTTTT. Encoded protein: CAWSGASGARSGELFF.

The chain has TRBV10-1 and TRBJ2-1; no firm D call. The CDR3 spans 16 residues. V was shortened by 3 bases and J by 4 bases, with 16 bases between the two germline ends. Germline V CDR1 and CDR2: WNHNN, SYGVQD (reference sequence). The CDR3 loop is CASSDAGEPNYNEQFF. The CDR3 DNA reads TGCGCCAGCAGTGATGCTGGTGAGCCGAATTACAATGAGCAGTTCTTC.

This clone turned up a few times. The chain links TRBV27 to TRBJ1-2, with D possibly TRBD1 on 6 matching bases. The V gene's germline CDR1 is MNHEY and CDR2 SMNVEV (reference sequence). The CDR3 is 13 residues long. CDR3 amino acids: CGGRDTSNYGYTF. Here the CDR3 DNA reads TGTGGGGGGAGGGACACCTCTAACTATGGCTACACCTTC.

This clone occurred once. The chain is built from TRBV5-1 and TRBJ1-3, with 9 bases fitting TRBD1. The CDR3 is 18 residues long. With V trimmed by 0 bases and J by 4 bases, 11 bases remained unmatched. Germline V gives CDR1 SGHRS, CDR2 YFSETQ. The CDR3 is CASSLVPGQGSSGNTIYF. As DNA, the CDR3 is TGCGCCAGCAGCTTGGTCCCGGGACAGGGTTCCTCAGGAAACACCATATATTTT.

V and J are TRBV6-1 and TRBJ2-5, with TRBD1 identical over 8 bases. Germline V lookup: CDR1 MNHNS, CDR2 SASEGT. The CDR3 consists of 15 residues. V lost 7 bases to trimming and J lost 2 bases; unmatched junction nucleotides: 9. CDR3 sequence (DNA): TGTGCCAGCACCTTGCACAGGGGGTTACAAGAGACCCAGTACTTC. This encodes CASTLHRGLQETQYF.

V is TRBV5-1 and J is TRBJ1-1; 10 bases match TRBD1. Germline CDR1 is SGHRS and CDR2 is YFSETQ. V lost 4 bases, J lost 5 bases, and 8 bases stayed unmatched. The CDR3 runs 15 residues. The CDR3 loop is CASSEDRGSGTEAFF. CDR3 nucleotide sequence: TGCGCCAGCAGCGAGGACAGGGGGTCTGGAACTGAAGCTTTCTTT.

The V gene is TRBV7-9, the J gene TRBJ2-2; 7 nucleotides line up with TRBD1. The CDR3 is made up of 16 amino acids. The germline V gene encodes CDR1 SEHNR and CDR2 FQNEAQ (reference sequence). V lost 4 bases to trimming and J lost 1 base; unmatched junction nucleotides: 6. The CDR3 nucleotides are TGTGCCAGCAGCTCCTCGGGACAGTGGAACACCGGGGAGCTGTTTTTT. Its protein product is CASSSSGQWNTGELFF.

The V and J genes are TRBV5-4 and TRBJ2-3, with D possibly matching TRBD2 (5 bases). With 5 bases removed from V and 4 bases from J, the gap between germline ends came to 14 bases. The CDR3 sequence is 14 residues long. Looked up from germline, CDR1 is SGHNT and CDR2 is YYREEE (reference sequence). CDR3 in amino acids: CASRSGSRPDTQYF. CDR3 DNA sequence: TGTGCCAGCAGATCGGGATCCCGTCCAGATACGCAGTATTTT.